These 32 T cell receptor beta chains share one sample of origin, sequenced in a study of blood T cells in healthy people across ages. Primers used in a second PCR of roughly 6 to 11 cycles were a sample-barcoded 5' primer and a J-beta primer mix. TCRdb reanalysed the 5' RACE reads using MiXCR and keeps one entry per CDR3 protein. Of 1.5 million to 2 million distinct CDR3 sequences in the sample, roughly 30% were seen once. Sequenced sample: blood. These receptors were collected from a woman aged 30 to 39 in good health.

The chain carries TRBV18 and TRBJ1-2, with D uncertain. Germline V gene sequence: CDR1 KGHSH, CDR2 LQKENI. The CDR3 loop spans 14 amino acids. V shed 8 bases and J shed 1 base, with 14 bases lying between them. The CDR3 sequence: CASPSGRDNYGYTF. In DNA, the CDR3 is TGTGCCAGCCCATCCGGACGGGATAACTATGGCTACACCTTC.

This clonotype showed up just once. The CDR3, as DNA: TGCGCCAGCAGCCTTCGGGACAGTGCCCTTATCACAGATACGCAGTATTTT. Encoded protein: CASSLRDSALITDTQYF. The J gene is TRBJ2-3, the V gene TRBV4-3; TRBD1 matches 7 bases. The CDR3 contains 17 residues. The trim removed 4 bases at V and 2 bases at J, leaving 12 bases unmatched. Germline CDR1 and CDR2: LGHNA and YSLEER.

As to this clonotype: A read error may account for a junction end that differs from germline. The chain is built from TRBV5-1 and TRBJ2-7; 7 positions agree with TRBD2. The CDR3 sequence is 13 residues long. CDR1 is SGHRS, CDR2 YFSETQ, per germline. The CDR3 bases are TGCGCCGGCAGCTTGGCCCGGGGGGACGAGCAGTACTTC. Protein product: CAGSLARGDEQYF.

Concerning this clonotype itself: One junction end disagrees with the germline gene, perhaps due to a read error. The gene calls are TRBV5-1 and TRBJ2-1; 9 bases map to TRBD2. This CDR3 has 18 amino acids. The germline CDR1 and CDR2 sequences are SGHRS and YFSETQ. This CDR3 reads CAGSLAPWSGRSYNEQFF. The CDR3 nucleotides are TGCGCCGGCAGCTTGGCCCCCTGGAGCGGGAGGTCCTACAATGAGCAGTTCTTC.

This clonotype was counted a single time. In DNA, the CDR3 is TGTGCCAGCAGTTTTAGGGGCAGGGGGTACCAAGAGACCCAGTACTTC. Its translation is CASSFRGRGYQETQYF. The rearrangement links TRBV12-3 or TRBV12-4 to TRBJ2-5; 7 bases align to TRBD1. The CDR3 sequence is 16 residues long. Trimming cost V 3 bases and J 0 bases; bases outside gene matches: 7.

The chain couples TRBV20-1 to TRBJ1-4; 8 bases match TRBD1. Germline V gene sequence: CDR1 DFQATT, CDR2 SNEGSKA (reference sequence). The CDR3 contains 14 residues. Germline trimming cut 5 bases from V and 8 bases from J; bases unmatched to any gene: 10. The CDR3 DNA follows: TGCAGTGCTCGAATCGGGACAGGATCCGAAAAACTGTTTTTT. Translated, it gives CSARIGTGSEKLFF.

This clonotype appeared many times. This chain uses TRBV4-1 with TRBJ2-3; D is perhaps TRBD2 (5 bases). The CDR3 is 14 amino acids. The V gene lost 0 bases and the J gene lost 3 bases, with 7 bases spanning the gap. Germline V gene lookup returns CDR1 MGHRA and CDR2 YSYEKL. The DNA of the CDR3 is TGCGCCAGCAGCCAAGATACGGGAACAGATACGCAGTATTTT. It translates to CASSQDTGTDTQYF.

The chain joins TRBV7-2 to TRBJ2-3; D call uncertain. There are 15 residues in the CDR3. Germline lookup yields CDR1 SGHTA and CDR2 FQGNSA. V was clipped by 2 bases and J by 0 bases, with 9 bases between them. CDR3 DNA: TGTGCCAGCAGCTTAAGTAGACCCAGCACAGATACGCAGTATTTT. This codes for CASSLSRPSTDTQYF.

The V and J genes are TRBV7-2 and TRBJ1-2; possible D gene TRBD1, 5 bases. The CDR3 has 12 residues. Germline CDR1 SGHTA, CDR2 FQGNSA. V lost 5 bases and J lost 8, with 12 bases in between. CDR3 protein: CASSPRDGGYTF. CDR3 DNA sequence: TGTGCCAGCAGCCCAAGGGACGGGGGCTACACCTTC.

This clonotype appeared many times. This chain links TRBV12-5 with TRBJ2-1; 8 positions agree with TRBD2. This CDR3 spans 14 amino acids. The V and J ends lost 6 bases and 8 bases, in that order; junction bases with no gene match: 9. The germline gives CDR1 LGHNT, CDR2 FRNRAP. The CDR3: CASGQTGGVDEQFF. The CDR3 DNA sequence: TGTGCTAGTGGCCAGACGGGGGGGGTAGATGAGCAGTTCTTC.

A word on this clonotype: Given a much more abundant clone one base away, this may be a read error. The chain links TRBV20-1 to TRBJ2-5; unclear D gene. The CDR3 runs to 10 residues. Per the germline V gene, CDR1 is DFQATT and CDR2 is SNEGSKA (reference sequence). Here the CDR3 reads CRASQETQYF. CDR3 sequence (DNA): TGCAGGGCTAGCCAAGAGACCCAGTACTTC.

The V call is TRBV5-1, the J call TRBJ2-4, with 9 bases lining up with TRBD1. The assigned J gene may be wrong: the sequence end matches TRBJ2-7 better. The CDR3 has 15 amino acids. Per germline, CDR1 SGHRS and CDR2 YFSETQ. CDR3 loop: CASSSPGQGKSEQYF. Written as DNA, the CDR3 is TGCGCCAGCAGCTCGCCGGGACAGGGAAAAAGCGAGCAGTACTTC.

This clonotype was observed many times. The chain employs TRBV29-1 and TRBJ2-3; D could derive from TRBD1 or TRBD2 (6 bases each). Trimming cost V 4 bases and J 2 bases, with 16 bases left between them. CDR3 size: 15 residues. Germline CDR1 is SQVTM and CDR2 is ANQGSEA. Here the CDR3 DNA reads TGCAGCGTTGTTTCGGAGGGGGGCGTCACAGATACGCAGTATTTT. It specifies CSVVSEGGVTDTQYF.

This clonotype was seen only a few times. The chain carries TRBV20-1 and TRBJ2-3, with TRBD2 as a possible D gene (5 bases). This CDR3 is built from 14 residues. Germline CDR1 and CDR2: DFQATT and SNEGSKA (reference sequence). With 5 bases removed from V and 0 bases from J, the gap between germline ends came to 12 bases. The CDR3 DNA reads TGCAGTGCTGGGAAGGGCGGGAGCACAGATACGCAGTATTTT. Translated, it gives CSAGKGGSTDTQYF.

In the case of this clonotype: A read error is possible here, since a much larger clone lies one base away. The rearrangement joins TRBV29-1 to TRBJ2-4; tentative D call: TRBD2 (5 bases). Germline loops: CDR1 SQVTM, CDR2 ANQGSEA. The length of the CDR3 is 15 residues. Trimming took off 5 bases at V and 13 bases at J, with 27 bases between the two ends. For the CDR3, the DNA is TGCAGCGTTCTAGCCCACATAGGTACCTACAATGAGCAGTACTTC. Residues: CSVLAHIGTYNEQYF.

The genes are TRBV6-2 or TRBV6-3 and TRBJ1-2, with D uncertain. V shed 0 bases and J shed 7 bases, with 6 bases lying between them. Germline lookup yields CDR1 MNHEY and CDR2 SVGEGT. The CDR3 spans 12 residues. CDR3 in amino acids: CASSYSKSGYTF. The CDR3 DNA sequence: TGTGCCAGCAGTTACTCGAAGTCTGGCTACACCTTC.

This clonotype was counted only a few times. This chain joins TRBV20-1 and TRBJ2-1; 10 nucleotides align to TRBD1. Trimming removed 4 bases from V and 10 bases from J; junction bases left unmatched: 16. This CDR3 comprises 16 residues. The germline gives CDR1 DFQATT, CDR2 SNEGSKA (reference sequence). The CDR3 DNA follows: TGCAGTGCTACCACTGGGGGGGACAGGGGACGATGGGAGCAGTTCTTC. Protein sequence: CSATTGGDRGRWEQFF.

The V and J genes are TRBV5-1 and TRBJ2-5; the D gene is possibly TRBD1 (6 bases). The ends were cut back, 4 bases at V and 1 base at J, with 14 bases in the middle. Germline V gene data show CDR1 as SGHRS and CDR2 as YFSETQ. The CDR3 totals 15 residues. For the CDR3, the DNA is TGCGCCAGCAGCCGGACTGGACAGTCCCAAGAGACCCAGTACTTC. Protein product: CASSRTGQSQETQYF.

As concerns this clonotype: One base away lies a much larger clone, so this may be a sequencing read error. V gene TRBV20-1 combines with J gene TRBJ2-1; 10 bases map to TRBD2. This CDR3 has 18 amino acids. The germline V gene has CDR1 DFQATT and CDR2 SNEGSKA (reference sequence). The V and J ends lost 0 bases and 0 bases, in that order; junction bases with no gene match: 8. DNA for the CDR3: TGCAGTGCTAGAGAGGCAGCGGGAGGGCTGAGCTCCTACAATGAGCAGTTCTTC. Residues: CSAREAAGGLSSYNEQFF.

V usage is TRBV29-1 and J usage is TRBJ2-3; 14 bases are a match to TRBD2. Trimming took 6 bases from V and 8 from J; bases not matched to a gene: 16. Per the germline V gene, CDR1 is SQVTM and CDR2 is ANQGSEA. The CDR3 spans 17 residues. The CDR3 here is CSVHDLGLAGVGGTQYF. The CDR3 coding sequence is TGCAGCGTACACGACCTGGGACTAGCGGGGGTCGGGGGTACGCAGTATTTT.

Ten or more counts support this clonotype. This rearrangement joins TRBV29-1 to TRBJ2-3; D gene uncertain. The CDR3 totals 14 residues. Trimming took 8 bases from V and 2 from J, leaving 17 bases between them. Germline-derived CDR1 and CDR2 are SQVTM and ANQGSEA. DNA for the CDR3: TGCAGCCACCGGACGGATCAACTCACAGATACGCAGTATTTT. This encodes CSHRTDQLTDTQYF.

This clonotype was observed once. This may be a read error: a much more frequent sequence differs by one nucleotide. This sequence joins TRBV7-2 and TRBJ2-4; no clear D gene. Germline loops: CDR1 SGHTA, CDR2 FQGNSA. This CDR3 has 16 residues. CDR3 loop: CVSSSMTPSLSSIQYF. CDR3 bases: TGTGTCAGCAGCTCGATGACCCCATCCCTCTCTAGCATTCAGTACTTC.

The chain couples TRBV5-1 to TRBJ1-5, with D uncertain. V lost 4 bases to trimming and J lost 9 bases, with 17 bases between them. Germline values: CDR1 SGHRS, CDR2 YFSETQ. This CDR3 contains 14 residues. CDR3 residues: CASSAADGQMPQHF. In nucleotides, the CDR3 is TGCGCCAGCAGCGCGGCGGACGGGCAAATGCCCCAGCATTTT. Filled out from reference TRBV5-1 and TRBJ1-5, the complete variable domain reads KAGVTQTPRYLIKTRGQQVTLSCSPISGHRSVSWYQQTPGQGLQFLFEYFSETQRNKGNFPGRFSGRQFSNSRSEMNVSTLELGDSALYLCASSAADGQMPQHFGDGTRLSIL.

This chain uses TRBV5-5 with TRBJ1-1; D remains ambiguous. V was clipped by 7 bases and J by 0 bases, with 16 bases between them. This CDR3 has 15 amino acids. Germline CDR1 SGHKS, CDR2 YYEKEE (reference sequence). CDR3 amino acids: CASAPAVPMNTEAFF. CDR3 DNA sequence: TGTGCCAGCGCACCCGCGGTACCCATGAACACTGAAGCTTTCTTT.

Of note for this clonotype: Sequence at one end of the junction differs from germline and may be a read error. The chain is built from TRBV5-1 and TRBJ2-1; D might be TRBD2 (5 bases). This CDR3 comprises 15 residues. The germline V gene encodes CDR1 SGHRS and CDR2 YFSETQ. DNA for the CDR3: TGCGCCGGCAGCTTCGACGGAGGCTCCTACAATGAGCAGTTCTTC. This codes for CAGSFDGGSYNEQFF. The variable domain in full, with the rest retrieved from reference TRBV5-1 and TRBJ2-1, is KAGVTQTPRYLIKTRGQQVTLSCSPISGHRSVSWYQQTPGQGLQFLFEYFSETQRNKGNFPGRFSGRQFSNSRSEMNVSTLELGDSALYLCAGSFDGGSYNEQFFGPGTRLTVL.

This clonotype was detected many times. In DNA, the CDR3 is TGTGCCAGCAGCTTTCAAACCTACGAGCAGTACTTC. This translates into CASSFQTYEQYF. This chain joins TRBV7-2 and TRBJ2-7, with D hard to call. Per germline, CDR1 SGHTA and CDR2 FQGNSA. The CDR3 runs 12 residues. Trimming shortened V by 3 bases and J by 2 bases, and 5 bases separated the two germline ends.

The V gene is TRBV6-6, the J gene TRBJ2-3; 13 positions agree with TRBD2. The CDR3 loop spans 16 amino acids. The V segment lost 4 bases and the J segment 4 bases; nucleotides outside the gene matches: 5. Germline values: CDR1 MNHNY, CDR2 SVGAGI (reference sequence). CDR3 protein: CASSSGLAGAADTQYF. As DNA, the CDR3 is TGTGCCAGCAGTTCAGGACTAGCGGGAGCCGCAGATACGCAGTATTTT.

The chain is built from TRBV20-1 and TRBJ2-1; the D gene is possibly TRBD2 (6 bases). V was shortened by 0 bases and J by 7 bases, with 19 bases between the two germline ends. The CDR3 sequence is 16 residues long. Germline CDR1 reads DFQATT; CDR2 reads SNEGSKA (reference sequence). CDR3 sequence (DNA): TGCAGTGCTAGAGAAGGAACAACAGCGGGCAAAAATGAGCAGTTCTTC. Protein sequence: CSAREGTTAGKNEQFF.

The V and J genes are TRBV5-1 and TRBJ2-3; D uncertain. V lost 0 bases and J lost 0, with 8 bases in between. The CDR3 has 15 amino acids. Germline-derived CDR1 and CDR2 are SGHRS and YFSETQ. CDR3 sequence (DNA): TGCGCCAGCAGCTTGGAGGCCCCAAGCACAGATACGCAGTATTTT. As protein: CASSLEAPSTDTQYF.

This clonotype was observed a few times. J is TRBJ2-5 and V is TRBV5-1, with a tentative D call TRBD1 (5 bases). V was trimmed by 3 bases and J by 5 bases, leaving 17 bases between them. The germline gives CDR1 SGHRS, CDR2 YFSETQ. This CDR3 is built from 15 residues. The CDR3 region is CASSSLGLSGETQYF. The CDR3, as DNA: TGCGCCAGCAGCTCTCTGGGGCTAAGTGGGGAGACCCAGTACTTC.

The chain has TRBV24-1 and TRBJ2-3, with unresolved D. CDR1 and CDR2 from the germline V gene are KGHDR and SFDVKD. The CDR3 consists of 13 residues. Trimming cost V 4 bases and J 6 bases, with 10 bases left between them. The CDR3 DNA sequence: TGTGCCACCAGTGACGGGCCCAGGGATACGCAGTATTTT. Its protein is CATSDGPRDTQYF.

V and J are TRBV12-5 and TRBJ2-1; D is undetermined. Trimming removed 9 bases from V and 4 bases from J, with 13 bases in between. From germline, CDR1 is LGHNT and CDR2 FRNRAP. This CDR3 has 13 amino acids. CDR3 sequence: CARAEDAYNEQFF. For the CDR3, the DNA is TGTGCTAGGGCCGAGGACGCATACAATGAGCAGTTCTTC.